These 31 T cell receptor beta chains came from one sample sequenced in a study of CD8+ T cells in alopecia areata. Treatment reported: oral pan-JAK inhibitor, 5-10 mg twice daily. Once RNA had been extracted, it was reverse transcribed into cDNA to act as the sequencing template. TCRdb's table, derived via immunoSEQ multiplex PCR, lists solely in-frame clones and lacks some. The sample shows approximately 210,000 clones, roughly 64% of them seen only once. The sequencing here drew on CD4+ T cells sorted from blood, taken at week 4, from a patient treated with tofacitinib. The receptor set was obtained from a human donor with alopecia areata.

This rearrangement joins TRBV30 to TRBJ1-2, with D tentatively TRBD1 (6 bases). The germline V gene has CDR1 GTSNPN and CDR2 SVGIG (reference sequence). The V and J ends lost 5 bases and 8 bases respectively, with 12 bases between them. CDR3 length equals 11 residues. CDR3 sequence: CAWETGSGYTF. CDR3 DNA: TGTGCCTGGGAAACAGGGTCCGGCTACACCTTC.

The chain links TRBV2 to TRBJ2-1; D is uncertain. The germline V gene encodes CDR1 SNHLY and CDR2 FYNNEI. Between the trimmed V and J ends, which lost 4 bases and 1 base, there was a span of 8 bases. The CDR3 extends over 14 amino acids. The CDR3 loop is CASSGLRSYNEQFF. The DNA for the CDR3 is TGTGCCAGCAGTGGGCTGCGTTCCTACAATGAGCAGTTCTTC.

The chain joins TRBV25-1 to TRBJ2-7; D unclear. The CDR3 loop spans 12 amino acids. V lost 4 bases, J lost 4 bases, and 8 bases lay in between. From germline, CDR1 is MGHDK and CDR2 SYGVNS. CDR3 sequence: CASSALSYEQYF. In nucleotides, the CDR3 is TGTGCCAGCAGTGCCCTCAGTTACGAGCAGTACTTC.

The gene calls are TRBV5-6 and TRBJ1-5; a possible D gene is TRBD1 (5 bases). The length of the CDR3 is 17 residues. Germline V gives CDR1 SGHDT, CDR2 YYEEEE. V lost 1 base and J lost 0, with 14 bases in between. CDR3 nucleotide sequence: TGTGCCAGCAGCTTGCGTCAACAGGCGACTAGCAATCAGCCCCAGCATTTT. Translating gives CASSLRQQATSNQPQHF.

V is TRBV30 and J is TRBJ1-6, with D uncertain. Trimming shortened V by 2 bases and J by 7 bases, and 15 bases separated the two germline ends. The CDR3 covers 15 residues. CDR1 and CDR2 (germline): GTSNPN, SVGIG (reference sequence). CDR3 protein: CAWSRVGISNSPLHF. The CDR3 DNA reads as TGTGCCTGGAGTCGAGTGGGGATCTCCAATTCACCCCTCCACTTT.

The rearrangement links TRBV6-5 to TRBJ1-1; a possible D gene is TRBD1 (6 bases). The germline V and J ends were trimmed by 6 bases and 1 base, with 12 bases remaining between them. The length of the CDR3 is 14 residues. Looked up from germline, CDR1 is MNHEY and CDR2 is SVGAGI. The CDR3 nucleotides read TGTGCCAGCAGGGAGACAGGCCGGAACACTGAAGCTTTCTTT. This gives the protein CASRETGRNTEAFF.

This clone has just a few counts. The J gene is TRBJ2-1, the V gene TRBV7-2, with D perhaps being TRBD1 or TRBD2 (5 bases each). CDR1 and CDR2 (germline): SGHTA, FQGNSA. The V and J ends lost 4 bases and 4 bases respectively, with 14 bases between them. The CDR3 is made up of 15 amino acids. The CDR3 spells CASSSSSGQYNEQFF. The CDR3 DNA reads as TGTGCCAGCAGCTCCTCTTCGGGGCAATACAATGAGCAGTTCTTC.

This chain connects TRBV29-1 to TRBJ2-7, with 7 nucleotides matching TRBD1. The CDR3 has 13 residues. Per the germline V gene, CDR1 is SQVTM and CDR2 is ANQGSEA. V trimming: 2 bases; J trimming: 3 bases; junction bases outside the gene matches: 4. CDR3: CSVERQGDYEQYF. The CDR3 DNA is TGCAGCGTTGAAAGGCAGGGGGACTACGAGCAGTACTTC.

This chain joins TRBV7-6 and TRBJ1-6; D is perhaps TRBD1 (5 bases). Germline CDR1 SGHVS, CDR2 FNYEAQ. This CDR3 is built from 15 residues. V was clipped by 5 bases and J by 12 bases, with 20 bases between them. CDR3 protein: CASSLTRDGTLPLHF. The CDR3 DNA follows: TGTGCCAGCAGCCTTACCAGGGACGGAACCCTACCCCTCCACTTT. The entire variable domain, with the rest obtained from reference TRBV7-6 and TRBJ1-6, is as follows: GAGVSQSPRYKVTKRGQDVALRCDPISGHVSLYWYRQALGQGPEFLTYFNYEAQQDKSGLPNDRFSAERPEGSISTLTIQRTEQRDSAMYRCASSLTRDGTLPLHFGNGTRLTVT.

The sample holds a few counts of this clone. The rearrangement uses TRBV2 and TRBJ1-5; no reliable D call. The V and J ends lost 8 bases and 6 bases respectively, with 17 bases between them. This CDR3 contains 14 residues. Germline V lookup: CDR1 SNHLY, CDR2 FYNNEI. The CDR3 spells CASRGVGSGQPQHF. The CDR3 bases are TGTGCCAGCCGTGGGGTGGGGTCCGGTCAGCCCCAGCATTTT. Full variable domain (outside the CDR3, taken from reference TRBV2 and TRBJ1-5): EPEVTQTPSHQVTQMGQEVILRCVPISNHLYFYWYRQILGQKVEFLVSFYNNEISEKSEIFDDQFSVERPDGSNFTLKIRSTKLEDSAMYFCASRGVGSGQPQHFGDGTRLSIL.

This clone was seen more than once but under ten times. This chain uses TRBV6-6 with TRBJ1-2; a possible D gene is TRBD1 (6 bases). The germline V and J ends were trimmed by 7 bases and 4 bases, with 13 bases remaining between them. Germline-derived CDR1 and CDR2 are MNHNY and SVGAGI (reference sequence). CDR3 size: 13 residues. As DNA, the CDR3 is TGTGCCAGCATCCAGGGGTGGGGCTATGGCTACACCTTC. It translates to CASIQGWGYGYTF.

The V gene is TRBV7-9, the J gene TRBJ2-5; 8 bases are shared with TRBD1. This CDR3 is 15 amino acids long. The V gene's germline CDR1 is SEHNR and CDR2 FQNEAQ (reference sequence). The ends lost 5 bases at V and 7 bases at J; junction bases unmatched: 12. The CDR3 protein is CASSESPTGVGTQYF. The DNA of the CDR3 is TGTGCCAGCAGCGAGAGCCCGACAGGGGTTGGGACCCAGTACTTC.

The genes are TRBV2 and TRBJ1-2; possible D gene TRBD1, 5 bases. The CDR3 length is 15 residues. Trimming shortened V by 6 bases and J by 0 bases, and 14 bases separated the two germline ends. In germline, CDR1 is SNHLY, CDR2 FYNNEI. The CDR3 bases are TGTGCCAGCAGCCCCGGGGGGGTGGCTAACTATGGCTACACCTTC. It translates to CASSPGGVANYGYTF.

This chain uses TRBV5-6 with TRBJ2-7, with TRBD2 matching 8 bases. Germline V gives CDR1 SGHDT, CDR2 YYEEEE. This CDR3 is built from 18 residues. The ends lost 1 base at V and 1 base at J; junction bases unmatched: 13. The CDR3 loop reads CASSLLGGADTSSYEQYF. In nucleotides, the CDR3 is TGTGCCAGCAGCTTGCTCGGGGGGGCGGATACGAGTTCCTACGAGCAGTACTTC.

The rearrangement links TRBV18 to TRBJ1-5; 9 bases are shared with TRBD1. The CDR3 has 15 residues. The ends lost 3 bases at V and 3 bases at J; junction bases unmatched: 3. In germline, CDR1 is KGHSH, CDR2 LQKENI. The CDR3 DNA follows: TGTGCCAGCTCACCGGGGACAGGGAACAATCAGCCCCAGCATTTT. Its translation: CASSPGTGNNQPQHF.

The CDR3 sequence: CASSLPSTDTQYF. DNA of the CDR3: TGTGCCAGCAGTCTCCCGAGCACAGATACGCAGTATTTT. The chain uses TRBV11-3 and TRBJ2-3, with no clear D. The germline gives CDR1 SGHNT, CDR2 YENEEA. The CDR3 totals 13 residues. Trimming cost V 6 bases and J 0 bases, with 7 bases left between them. Full variable domain (outside the CDR3, taken from reference TRBV11-3 and TRBJ2-3): EAGVVQSPRYKIIEKKQPVAFWCNPISGHNTLYWYLQNLGQGPELLIRYENEEAVDDSQLPKDRFSAERLKGVDSTLKIQPAELGDSAVYLCASSLPSTDTQYFGPGTRLTVL.

This chain connects TRBV18 to TRBJ1-1; the D gene is possibly TRBD1 (6 bases). Germline values: CDR1 KGHSH, CDR2 LQKENI. This CDR3 is 13 amino acids long. V lost 5 bases and J lost 9, with 16 bases in between. CDR3 residues: CASSNDDRRQAFF. The CDR3 nucleotides read TGTGCCAGCTCAAATGATGACAGGCGGCAAGCTTTCTTT.

This clone was picked up a small number of times. This same CDR3 is encoded by further DNA sequences in the sample. The chain recombines TRBV29-1 with TRBJ1-5; the D gene is possibly TRBD1 (6 bases). Trimming took off 5 bases at V and 6 bases at J, with 11 bases between the two ends. The CDR3 sequence is 12 residues long. CDR1 and CDR2 (germline): SQVTM, ANQGSEA. CDR3 in DNA: TGCAGCGTTCGACAGGTCGGTCAGCCCCAGCATTTT. It codes for CSVRQVGQPQHF.

The V gene is TRBV6-5, the J gene TRBJ1-5; D gene ambiguous. V lost 4 bases, J lost 3 bases, and 4 bases lay in between. Germline CDR1 MNHEY, CDR2 SVGAGI. The length of the CDR3 is 12 residues. CDR3 DNA: TGTGCCAGCAGTTCGATCAATCAGCCCCAGCATTTT. It is translated as CASSSINQPQHF.

This clone was recorded only once. The V gene is TRBV5-4, the J gene TRBJ2-3; no firm D call. This CDR3 contains 12 residues. CDR1 is SGHNT, CDR2 YYREEE, per germline (reference sequence). Trimming took 1 base from V and 3 from J, leaving 3 bases between them. The CDR3 loop reads CASSLWTDTQYF. The CDR3 DNA reads as TGTGCCAGCAGCTTGTGGACAGATACGCAGTATTTT.

The chain couples TRBV4-2 to TRBJ2-7; D is perhaps TRBD2 (5 bases). CDR1 LGHNA and CDR2 YNFKEQ come from the germline V gene. V was cut by 4 bases and J by 0 bases, with 13 bases left in between. There are 15 residues in the CDR3. DNA for the CDR3: TGTGCCAGCAGCCTGTGGACTGAAAGCTCCTACGAGCAGTACTTC. As protein: CASSLWTESSYEQYF.

V gene TRBV4-1 combines with J gene TRBJ2-7, with 8 positions matching TRBD1. In germline, CDR1 is MGHRA, CDR2 YSYEKL. V shed 4 bases, J shed 0 bases, and the junction held 5 bases outside the gene matches. The CDR3 length is 15 residues. DNA of the CDR3: TGCGCCAGCAGCCGATACGGACAGGGCTCCTACGAGCAGTACTTC. Its protein product is CASSRYGQGSYEQYF.

The CDR3 DNA reads TGCGCCAGCAGTCCTCTGACAGTTCCACGGGAAGAGACCCAGTACTTC. Translating it yields CASSPLTVPREETQYF. This chain links TRBV5-1 with TRBJ2-5, with D possibly being TRBD1 (5 bases). Germline V gene data show CDR1 as SGHRS and CDR2 as YFSETQ. Trimming pared 5 bases from V and 3 bases from J, leaving 20 bases between. The CDR3 totals 16 residues.

This clone was counted a single time. Other DNA sequences within the sample encode an identical CDR3. V and J are TRBV29-1 and TRBJ1-1, with D possibly TRBD1 on 5 matching bases. Germline V gene lookup returns CDR1 SQVTM and CDR2 ANQGSEA. The CDR3 contains 13 residues. The V end was cut by 4 bases, the J end by 0 bases, with 9 bases between. The CDR3 DNA sequence: TGCAGCGTTGCGGGACGTTTGAACACTGAAGCTTTCTTT. It codes for CSVAGRLNTEAFF.

Details on this clone: A read error may be the cause here, since a much bigger clone is one base away. The CDR3 loop is CASSPDYEQYF. CDR3 coding DNA: TGTGCCAGCTCACCCGACTACGAGCAGTACTTC. This sequence joins TRBV18 and TRBJ2-7, with unresolved D. The CDR3 covers 11 residues. Germline V gives CDR1 KGHSH, CDR2 LQKENI. V lost 3 bases to trimming and J lost 3 bases, with 3 bases between them.

The chain has TRBV7-9 and TRBJ1-1; tentatively, D is TRBD1 (5 bases). Trimming took off 10 bases at V and 0 bases at J, with 18 bases between the two ends. The CDR3 runs to 15 residues. Germline CDR1 reads SEHNR; CDR2 reads FQNEAQ (reference sequence). CDR3 DNA sequence: TGTGCCACCCACCCAGGGAGCAGGGTGAACACTGAAGCTTTCTTT. Translating it yields CATHPGSRVNTEAFF.

V gene TRBV6-1 combines with J gene TRBJ1-1, with 7 bases that match TRBD1. CDR3 size: 11 residues. The V gene end was trimmed by 6 bases and the J gene end by 7 bases; junction bases not matched to a gene: 2. Germline V gives CDR1 MNHNS, CDR2 SASEGT. CDR3 sequence (DNA): TGTGCCAGCAGCCGACAGGGTGAAGCTTTCTTT. Translation: CASSRQGEAFF.

This chain links TRBV5-1 with TRBJ1-5, with D uncertain. The CDR3 runs to 15 residues. Trimming removed 0 bases at V and 9 bases at J, with 16 bases between. Looked up from germline, CDR1 is SGHRS and CDR2 is YFSETQ. The chain's CDR3 is CASSLEGPTPGPQHF. The CDR3 DNA reads as TGCGCCAGCAGCTTGGAAGGGCCCACACCTGGGCCCCAGCATTTT. Combining the CDR3 with reference TRBV5-1 and TRBJ1-5 gives the whole variable domain KAGVTQTPRYLIKTRGQQVTLSCSPISGHRSVSWYQQTPGQGLQFLFEYFSETQRNKGNFPGRFSGRQFSNSRSEMNVSTLELGDSALYLCASSLEGPTPGPQHFGDGTRLSIL.

CDR3: CAWSPGTAYEQYF. DNA for the CDR3: TGTGCCTGGAGCCCCGGGACGGCTTACGAGCAGTACTTC. The rearrangement links TRBV30 to TRBJ2-7, with D tentatively TRBD1 or TRBD2 (5 bases each). The V end lost 3 bases, the J end lost 4 bases, and 13 bases lay between the germline ends. This CDR3 comprises 13 residues. Germline CDR1 reads GTSNPN; CDR2 reads SVGIG (reference sequence).

The gene calls are TRBV9 and TRBJ2-7, with 10 bases fitting TRBD1. CDR1 is SGDLS, CDR2 YYNGEE, per germline. This CDR3 is built from 15 residues. The V segment lost 2 bases and the J segment 5 bases; nucleotides outside the gene matches: 7. In DNA form, the CDR3 reads TGTGCCAGCAGCGTCACCGGGACAGGGGAGGACGAGCAGTACTTC. Amino acids: CASSVTGTGEDEQYF.

V and J are TRBV14 and TRBJ1-2; 11 bases fit TRBD1. With 1 base clipped from V and 4 bases from J, the junction kept 5 bases outside the gene matches. Germline CDR1 is SGHDN and CDR2 is FVKESK. The CDR3 consists of 16 residues. The CDR3 region has the DNA TGTGCCAGCAGCCAAGGTGGACAGGGGGCTCCCTATGGCTACACCTTC. This codes for CASSQGGQGAPYGYTF.